One sample yielded the 5 T cell receptor beta chains listed below, sequenced in a study of T cells after yellow fever vaccination. TCRdb ran MiXCR on the 5' RACE reads and lists one entry per CDR3 protein. The table records 95,000 to 150,000 distinct CDR3 sequences, more than 6.5% of them present only once. Material: CD4+ T cells sorted from PBMCs, obtained more than 8 days after the first yellow fever vaccination. All receptors come from a man between 18 and 29 years old who received the YFV17D yellow fever vaccine.

This clonotype occurred many times. This sequence joins TRBV6-5 and TRBJ2-7; D is uncertain. Germline V gene sequence: CDR1 MNHEY, CDR2 SVGAGI. The CDR3 is made up of 15 amino acids. Trimming left V 0 bases short and J 3 bases short, with 12 bases between. CDR3 nucleotide sequence: TGTGCCAGCAGTTACTCGGTAGTTTCCTTCTACGAGCAGTACTTC. It encodes CASSYSVVSFYEQYF.

This clonotype was picked up a small number of times. CDR3 nucleotide sequence: TGCGCCAGCAGCCGAGATAGTACGGGAGCCACCACGCAGTATTTT. Translating it yields CASSRDSTGATTQYF. This sequence joins TRBV4-3 and TRBJ2-3, with D possibly being TRBD2 (6 bases). This CDR3 comprises 15 residues. Deletions cut 4 bases from V and 9 bases from J, with 20 bases between. Germline lookup yields CDR1 LGHNA and CDR2 YSLEER.

The count of this clonotype is one. A much larger clone lies one base from this, so it may be a read error. This chain links TRBV19 with TRBJ1-5; 9 bases fit TRBD1. CDR1 is LNHDA and CDR2 is SQIVND in the germline V gene (reference sequence). This CDR3 spans 16 amino acids. The CDR3 coding sequence is TGTGCCAGTAGTGCCACAGGGGGCGGAGGCAAGCAGCCCCAGCATTTT. This sequence encodes CASSATGGGGKQPQHF.

This clonotype has at least ten counts. V is TRBV4-3 and J is TRBJ1-2; no clear D gene. Trimming took off 0 bases at V and 2 bases at J, with 7 bases between the two ends. This CDR3 spans 14 amino acids. Germline assignment: CDR1 LGHNA and CDR2 YSLEER. The CDR3 DNA is TGCGCCAGCAGCCAAGATGGGAGGAACTATGGCTACACCTTC. Its protein product is CASSQDGRNYGYTF.

This clonotype was detected many times. The chain employs TRBV7-2 and TRBJ2-3; D tentatively reads TRBD1 or TRBD2 (5 bases each). Per germline, CDR1 SGHTA and CDR2 FQGNSA. Trimming removed 5 bases at V and 6 bases at J, with 12 bases between. There are 13 residues in the CDR3. The chain's CDR3 is CASSRLRDDTQYF. DNA of the CDR3: TGTGCCAGCAGCCGACTTCGGGACGATACGCAGTATTTT.